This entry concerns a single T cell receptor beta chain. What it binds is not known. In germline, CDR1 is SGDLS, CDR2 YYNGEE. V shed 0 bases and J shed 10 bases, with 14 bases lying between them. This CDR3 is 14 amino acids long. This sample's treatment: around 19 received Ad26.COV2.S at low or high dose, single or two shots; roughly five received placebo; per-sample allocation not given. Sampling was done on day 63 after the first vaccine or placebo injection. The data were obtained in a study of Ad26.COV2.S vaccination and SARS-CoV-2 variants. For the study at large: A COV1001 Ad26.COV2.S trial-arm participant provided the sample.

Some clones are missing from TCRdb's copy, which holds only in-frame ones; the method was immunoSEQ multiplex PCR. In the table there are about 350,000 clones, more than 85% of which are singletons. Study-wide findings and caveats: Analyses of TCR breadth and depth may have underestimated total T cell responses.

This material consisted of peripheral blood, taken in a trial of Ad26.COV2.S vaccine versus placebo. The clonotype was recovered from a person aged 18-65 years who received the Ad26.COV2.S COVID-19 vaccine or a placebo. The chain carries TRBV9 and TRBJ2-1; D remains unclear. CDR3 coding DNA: TGTGCCAGCAGCGTAGGTGGTCGCCTTACAGAGCAGTTCTTC. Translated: CASSVGGRLTEQFF. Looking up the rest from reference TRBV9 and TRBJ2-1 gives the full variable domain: DSGVTQTPKHLITATGQRVTLRCSPRSGDLSVYWYQQSLDQGLQFLIQYYNGEERAKGNILERFSAQQFPDLHSELNLSSLELGDSALYFCASSVGGRLTEQFFGPGTRLTVL.